This T cell receptor beta chain stems from a study of OX40 agonist ivuxolimab in advanced cancers. This CDR3 region has 14 residues. V shed 2 bases and J shed 2 bases, with 10 bases lying between them. Germline V CDR1 and CDR2: SGHNT, YYREEE (reference sequence). TCRdb's table, derived via immunoSEQ multiplex PCR, lists solely in-frame clones and lacks some. The sample comprises 71,000 or so clones, around 86% of which are singletons, and roughly 0.99% rests with the top ten. Overall study results and limits: Expansion of clones was among the lowest in partial responders at 0.1-3.0 mg/kg. Among T cells, CD8+ cells averaged more expanded clones than CD4+ cells. Doses of 0.1 to 3.0 mg/kg were accompanied by clonal expansion of CD4+ and CD8+ blood T cells by week 6.

This clone has a single count. The antigen is undetermined. This receptor was obtained from an adult with an advanced solid tumor such as melanoma, head and neck, liver or kidney cancer. V usage is TRBV5-4 and J usage is TRBJ1-1; no definite D call. Sequenced material: CD4+ or CD8+ T cells sorted from blood, taken in a trial of the OX40 agonist ivuxolimab. The CDR3, as DNA: TGTGCCAGCAGCTTACCGGGCTTAAACACTGAAGCTTTCTTT. It encodes CASSLPGLNTEAFF.